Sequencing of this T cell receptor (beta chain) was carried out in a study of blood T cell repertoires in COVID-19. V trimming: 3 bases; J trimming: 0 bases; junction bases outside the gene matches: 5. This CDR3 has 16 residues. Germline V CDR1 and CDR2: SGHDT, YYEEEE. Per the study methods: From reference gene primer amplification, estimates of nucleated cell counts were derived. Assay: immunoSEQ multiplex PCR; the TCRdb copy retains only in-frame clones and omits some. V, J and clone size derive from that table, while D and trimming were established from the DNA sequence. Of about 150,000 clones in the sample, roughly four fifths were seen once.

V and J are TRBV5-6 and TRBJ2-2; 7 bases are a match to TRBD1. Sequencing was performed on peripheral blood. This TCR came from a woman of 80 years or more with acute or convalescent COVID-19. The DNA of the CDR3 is TGTGCCAGCAGCTCCACAGGGGCTGCGAACACCGGGGAGCTGTTTTTT. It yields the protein CASSSTGAANTGELFF.